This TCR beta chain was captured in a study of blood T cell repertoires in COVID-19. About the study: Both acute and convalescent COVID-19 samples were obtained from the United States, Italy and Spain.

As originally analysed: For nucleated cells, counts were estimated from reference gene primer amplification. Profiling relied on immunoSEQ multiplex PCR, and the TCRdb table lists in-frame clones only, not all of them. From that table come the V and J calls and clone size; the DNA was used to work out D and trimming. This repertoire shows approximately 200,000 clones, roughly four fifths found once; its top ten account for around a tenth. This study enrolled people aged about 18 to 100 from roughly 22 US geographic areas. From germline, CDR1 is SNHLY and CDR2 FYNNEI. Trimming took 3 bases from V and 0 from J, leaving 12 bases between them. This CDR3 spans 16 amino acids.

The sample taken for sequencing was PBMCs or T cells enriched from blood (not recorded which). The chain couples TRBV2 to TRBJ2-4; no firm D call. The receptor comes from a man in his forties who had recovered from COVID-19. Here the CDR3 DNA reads TGTGCCAGCAGTGAGGAGAGAAGCCTAGCCAAAAACATTCAGTACTTC. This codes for CASSEERSLAKNIQYF.